Following are 24 T cell receptor beta chains from one sample sequenced in a study of T cells after posttransplantation cyclophosphamide. Data came from immunoSEQ multiplex PCR; TCRdb stores just in-frame clones and leaves some out. The sample yields some 10,000 clones, over 75% seen once. Controls had myeloablative marrow grafts with methotrexate and calcineurin inhibitor, sampled at 1 year. Sequenced material: PBMCs, taken after an allogeneic stem cell transplant with a calcineurin inhibitor and methotrexate. These receptors originate from a young adult male patient who received an allogeneic stem cell transplant from an unrelated donor, was CMV-positive, and had no GVHD. Some T cells may have originated in the graft donor.

The V and J genes are TRBV5-1 and TRBJ1-4, with D tentatively TRBD1 (6 bases). The CDR3 spans 15 residues. Trimming took 4 bases from V and 5 from J, leaving 15 bases between them. Germline lookup yields CDR1 SGHRS and CDR2 YFSETQ. This CDR3 is CASSPTGTRNEKLFF. The CDR3, as DNA: TGCGCCAGCAGCCCCACCGGGACAAGAAATGAAAAACTGTTTTTT.

V gene TRBV5-1 combines with J gene TRBJ1-5; no clear D. CDR3 length: 15 amino acids. The germline CDR1 and CDR2 sequences are SGHRS and YFSETQ. The V gene lost 1 base and the J gene lost 1 base, with 9 bases spanning the gap. CDR3 sequence: CASSLTGRSNQPQHF. The DNA for the CDR3 is TGCGCCAGCAGCTTGACGGGGAGAAGCAATCAGCCCCAGCATTTT.

This chain links TRBV2 with TRBJ2-5, with a possible D match to TRBD2 (5 bases). V dropped 4 bases and J dropped 3 bases, with 12 bases sitting between them. The germline CDR1 and CDR2 sequences are SNHLY and FYNNEI. The CDR3 is made up of 14 amino acids. CDR3 protein: CASSVLTGKETQYF. CDR3 nucleotide sequence: TGTGCCAGCAGTGTTTTAACCGGGAAAGAGACCCAGTACTTC.

The chain is built from TRBV11-3 and TRBJ2-7; weak D call: TRBD2 (6 bases). Trimming removed 5 bases at V and 2 bases at J, with 13 bases between. This CDR3 has 14 residues. CDR1 and CDR2 (germline): SGHNT, YENEEA. The CDR3 DNA reads as TGTGCCAGCAGCCAGGGACGGGAGACCTACGAGCAGTACTTC. This gives the protein CASSQGRETYEQYF.

This clone was picked up a small number of times. This chain joins TRBV7-6 and TRBJ2-5, with 14 positions matching TRBD2. From germline, CDR1 is SGHVS and CDR2 FNYEAQ. The CDR3 totals 18 residues. The trim removed 4 bases at V and 4 bases at J, leaving 11 bases unmatched. This chain's CDR3 is CASSSREGLAGVGETQYF. As DNA, the CDR3 is TGTGCCAGCAGCTCACGCGAGGGACTAGCGGGAGTGGGAGAGACCCAGTACTTC.

This clone is medium-sized in the sample. The rearrangement links TRBV7-3 to TRBJ2-7; 10 bases fit TRBD1. Germline V gene lookup returns CDR1 SGHTA and CDR2 FQGTGA. The CDR3 has 15 amino acids. J lost 3 bases, V lost 5 bases, and 7 bases had no gene match. CDR3: CASSLGTGEGYEQYF. The DNA for the CDR3 is TGTGCCAGCAGCCTCGGGACAGGGGAGGGCTACGAGCAGTACTTC.

V and J are TRBV9 and TRBJ2-1; 9 bases are a match to TRBD2. This CDR3 spans 15 amino acids. Germline-derived CDR1 and CDR2 are SGDLS and YYNGEE. V lost 2 bases, J lost 5 bases, and 5 bases stayed unmatched. The CDR3 DNA sequence: TGTGCCAGCAGCGTGCGGGAGGGCCTTAACAATGAGCAGTTCTTC. It yields the protein CASSVREGLNNEQFF.

This sequence joins TRBV4-3 and TRBJ2-1; 11 nucleotides match TRBD1. CDR3 size: 17 residues. J was trimmed by 8 bases and V by 0 bases; bases with no gene match: 9. Germline V gene lookup returns CDR1 LGHNA and CDR2 YSLEER. CDR3 loop: CASSQDLGGQGVHEQFF. CDR3 in DNA: TGCGCCAGCAGCCAAGATCTGGGGGGACAGGGGGTCCATGAGCAGTTCTTC.

This clone was picked up a small number of times. V usage is TRBV6-5 and J usage is TRBJ2-5; perhaps TRBD2 as D (5 bases). The CDR3 spans 13 residues. The germline V and J ends were trimmed by 9 bases and 2 bases, with 13 bases remaining between them. Germline V CDR1 and CDR2: MNHEY, SVGAGI. The CDR3 DNA follows: TGTGCCAGTATGCGGACTCTACAAGAGACCCAGTACTTC. Translated: CASMRTLQETQYF.

The gene calls are TRBV5-4 and TRBJ2-7, with 10 bases that match TRBD2. V was pared by 4 bases and J by 1 base, with 5 bases of the junction left unmatched. Germline values: CDR1 SGHNT, CDR2 YYREEE (reference sequence). This CDR3 spans 15 amino acids. Here the CDR3 DNA reads TGTGCCAGCAGCCCCAGGACTAGCGGTTCCTACGAGCAGTACTTC. Protein: CASSPRTSGSYEQYF.

The J gene is TRBJ2-2, the V gene TRBV15; 12 bases are shared with TRBD2. Losses at the gene ends were 1 base for V and 7 bases for J; bases not matched to a gene: 1. Germline V lookup: CDR1 LNHNV, CDR2 YYDKDF (reference sequence). There are 15 residues in the CDR3. This CDR3 is CATSRGTSGIGELFF. In nucleotides, the CDR3 is TGTGCCACCAGCAGAGGGACTAGCGGGATCGGGGAGCTGTTTTTT.

This sequence joins TRBV5-6 and TRBJ2-1, with D perhaps TRBD2 (6 bases). This CDR3 spans 13 amino acids. Trimming took 8 bases from V and 5 from J, leaving 14 bases between them. Per the germline V gene, CDR1 is SGHDT and CDR2 is YYEEEE. CDR3 amino acids: CASSRGRNNEQFF. CDR3 nucleotides: TGTGCCAGTTCTCGGGGGAGGAACAATGAGCAGTTCTTC.

V is TRBV4-3 and J is TRBJ1-1; D not resolved. CDR1 is LGHNA and CDR2 is YSLEER in the germline V gene. The V and J ends lost 2 bases and 4 bases respectively, with 14 bases between them. This CDR3 spans 15 amino acids. The chain's CDR3 is CASSQLQVSLTEAFF. In DNA form, the CDR3 reads TGCGCCAGCAGCCAACTCCAGGTCTCCCTCACTGAAGCTTTCTTT.

The chain combines TRBV28 with TRBJ2-2, with D tentatively TRBD2 (6 bases). V lost 8 bases to trimming and J lost 2 bases, with 12 bases between them. The CDR3 has 14 residues. Looked up from germline, CDR1 is MDHEN and CDR2 is SYDVKM. The chain's CDR3 is CASWGVPNTGELFF. CDR3 DNA sequence: TGTGCCAGCTGGGGGGTCCCAAACACCGGGGAGCTGTTTTTT.

V and J are TRBV18 and TRBJ2-2; TRBD2 agrees at 11 bases. J lost 6 bases, V lost 6 bases, and 6 bases had no gene match. Germline CDR1 is KGHSH and CDR2 is LQKENI. The CDR3 runs 15 residues. The CDR3 sequence: CASSPSGRIAGELFF. The CDR3 DNA sequence: TGTGCCAGCTCCCCTAGCGGGAGGATTGCCGGGGAGCTGTTTTTT.

The sample holds one count of this clone. The chain links TRBV4-2 to TRBJ2-1; 7 bases match TRBD2. V was clipped by 0 bases and J by 8 bases; unmatched bases: 1. CDR3 length equals 13 residues. CDR1 and CDR2 from the germline V gene are LGHNA and YNFKEQ. CDR3 protein: CASSQDGRDEQFF. CDR3 in DNA: TGTGCCAGCAGCCAAGATGGGAGGGATGAGCAGTTCTTC.

The chain links TRBV7-6 to TRBJ2-1, with D hard to call. The CDR3 has 13 residues. Germline V gives CDR1 SGHVS, CDR2 FNYEAQ. V was trimmed by 1 base and J by 9 bases, leaving 10 bases between them. The CDR3 bases are TGTGCCAGCAGCTTAGGTCTCTCGGGTGAGCAGTTCTTC. This sequence encodes CASSLGLSGEQFF.

The CDR3 loop reads CASSFKQGDWETQYF. CDR3 DNA: TGTGCCAGCAGCTTTAAACAGGGGGATTGGGAGACCCAGTACTTC. The J gene is TRBJ2-5, the V gene TRBV7-9, with TRBD1 matching over 8 bases. This CDR3 has 15 amino acids. Germline-derived CDR1 and CDR2 are SEHNR and FQNEAQ (reference sequence). The V and J ends lost 3 bases and 5 bases, in that order; junction bases with no gene match: 8.

The table lists this clone with a few counts. This sequence joins TRBV10-3 and TRBJ1-2; 7 nucleotides line up with TRBD1. Unmatched junction bases numbered 9, after V lost 6 bases and J lost 8 bases. Germline V CDR1 and CDR2: ENHRY, SYGVKD. The CDR3 consists of 13 residues. CDR3 amino acids: CAISVTGSYGYTF. CDR3 nucleotide sequence: TGTGCCATCAGCGTGACAGGGTCATACGGCTACACCTTC.

The rearrangement links TRBV9 to TRBJ1-2; 10 bases fit TRBD1. V gave up 3 bases and J gave up 8 bases; unmatched junction bases: 4. Germline V CDR1 and CDR2: SGDLS, YYNGEE. The CDR3 extends over 13 amino acids. CDR3 DNA: TGTGCCAGCAGCGCGGACAGGGGGATCGGCTACACCTTC. Residues: CASSADRGIGYTF.

This chain links TRBV7-2 with TRBJ2-3; no clear D. This CDR3 spans 15 amino acids. Trimming shortened V by 1 base and J by 0 bases, and 8 bases separated the two germline ends. Germline CDR1 is SGHTA and CDR2 is FQGNSA. DNA for the CDR3: TGTGCCAGCAGCTTAGGTTCTTCCAGCACAGATACGCAGTATTTT. Protein: CASSLGSSSTDTQYF.

The gene calls are TRBV9 and TRBJ1-1; 7 nucleotides agree with TRBD1. CDR1 and CDR2 (germline): SGDLS, YYNGEE. Losses at the gene ends were 3 bases for V and 1 base for J; bases not matched to a gene: 3. This CDR3 region has 14 residues. The CDR3, as DNA: TGTGCCAGCAGCGCTGACAGGGCGAACACTGAAGCTTTCTTT. Translating gives CASSADRANTEAFF.

The CDR3 nucleotides are TGTGCCAGCAGCTACCAAAGAGATCAGCCCCAGCATTTT. Translating gives CASSYQRDQPQHF. The V call is TRBV7-2, the J call TRBJ1-5; D gene unclear. This CDR3 contains 13 residues. Trimming took 4 bases from V and 5 from J, leaving 9 bases between them. Per the germline V gene, CDR1 is SGHTA and CDR2 is FQGNSA.

This clone occurred once. This chain connects TRBV30 to TRBJ1-1; 7 positions agree with TRBD1. Germline trimming cut 2 bases from V and 8 bases from J; bases unmatched to any gene: 2. Looked up from germline, CDR1 is GTSNPN and CDR2 is SVGIG (reference sequence). The length of the CDR3 is 11 residues. The CDR3 spells CAWSWGQEAFF. The CDR3 DNA sequence: TGTGCCTGGAGTTGGGGACAGGAAGCTTTCTTT.